This T cell receptor beta chain was profiled in a study of T cells in Graves' hyperthyroidism and ophthalmopathy. Overall study findings and caveats: The model made its ophthalmopathy prediction, and onset followed a median approximately 7 months later.

To note about this clonotype: Its antigen is unidentified.

TCR beta CDR3 sequences were amplified from RNA transcripts. An initial round of RT-PCR targeting the TCR CDR3 relied on the HTBI primer set. TCRdb re-derived calls from the multiplex PCR reads in MiXCR, one entry per CDR3 protein. Seen here are a few hundred thousand distinct CDR3 sequences, about a sixth observed once, and the top ten hold around 7.3%. CDR3 size: 13 residues. Trimming removed 0 bases from V and 3 bases from J, with 7 bases in between. The germline CDR1 and CDR2 sequences are SGHNT and YYREEE (reference sequence). Exclusion followed for patients with uncontrolled infection, other autoimmune disease, pregnancy or lactation. Orbital computed tomography and thyroid ultrasound, together with serum TRAb and thyroxine and clinical symptoms, were used for diagnoses.

The sequencing sample was made of blood. The clonotype comes from a woman younger than 45 with Graves' hyperthyroidism. V and J are TRBV5-4 and TRBJ2-7; D is undetermined. CDR3 DNA sequence: TGTGCCAGCAGCTTGGTTGGAGTCTACGAGCAGTACTTC. Protein: CASSLVGVYEQYF. Based on the CDR3 plus reference TRBV5-4 and TRBJ2-7, the full variable domain is ETGVTQSPTHLIKTRGQQVTLRCSSQSGHNTVSWYQQALGQGPQFIFQYYREEENGRGNFPPRFSGLQFPNYSSELNVNALELDDSALYLCASSLVGVYEQYFGPGTRLTVT.